The clone carrying this T cell receptor beta chain was recorded a few times. Its antigen is as yet unknown. This record comes from a study of cytomegalovirus exposure and HLA in healthy donors. Trimming left V 5 bases short and J 4 bases short, with 18 bases between. In germline, CDR1 is MNHEY, CDR2 SMNVEV (reference sequence). CDR3 length equals 15 residues. 13 Jbeta primers and 60 Vbeta primers were used for the PCR. Some clones are missing from TCRdb's copy, which holds only in-frame ones; the method was immunoSEQ multiplex PCR. The table has 160,000 or so clones, approximately 78% seen once. Study results and caveats: Published work reported that the classifier diagnosed cytomegalovirus status with high specificity and sensitivity. Common viral pathogens seemed, in a later analysis, to connect with several of the most significant clusters.

Specimen: PBMCs. This receptor was obtained from a woman in her twenties or thirties in good health and CMV-seropositive. The rearrangement joins TRBV27 to TRBJ2-7, with D perhaps matching TRBD1 (6 bases). For the CDR3, the DNA is TGTGCCAGCAGTGTAACAGGGCCCGGCGGGTACGAGCAGTACTTC. This sequence encodes CASSVTGPGGYEQYF.